This entry lists 2 T cell receptor beta chains sequenced from one sample in a study of response to subunit inactivated influenza vaccine. One entry per CDR3 protein results from TCRdb running MiXCR on the RT-PCR reads. The sample yields 650,000 to 800,000 distinct CDR3 sequences, 18% seen once. Here the sequenced sample was PBMCs from blood, taken 5 days after vaccination. The source is a man between 45 and 60 years old who received an inactivated influenza vaccine.

This clonotype has just a few counts. The rearrangement links TRBV7-8 to TRBJ2-3; TRBD2 aligns across 10 bases. The V gene end was trimmed by 5 bases and the J gene end by 6 bases; junction bases not matched to a gene: 11. Germline values: CDR1 SGHVS, CDR2 FQNEAQ. CDR3 size: 16 residues. CDR3: CASSPRTSGVLDTQYF. The CDR3 region has the DNA TGTGCCAGCAGCCCTCGGACTAGCGGTGTGTTGGATACGCAGTATTTT.

The rearrangement uses TRBV7-9 and TRBJ2-3; D is unclear. Germline-derived CDR1 and CDR2 are SEHNR and FQNEAQ (reference sequence). The ends were cut back, 2 bases at V and 1 base at J, with 16 bases in the middle. This CDR3 region has 17 residues. The CDR3, as DNA: TGTGCCAGCAGCTTATCGCCCCCTTGGCCAGGCACAGATACGCAGTATTTT. This sequence encodes CASSLSPPWPGTDTQYF.